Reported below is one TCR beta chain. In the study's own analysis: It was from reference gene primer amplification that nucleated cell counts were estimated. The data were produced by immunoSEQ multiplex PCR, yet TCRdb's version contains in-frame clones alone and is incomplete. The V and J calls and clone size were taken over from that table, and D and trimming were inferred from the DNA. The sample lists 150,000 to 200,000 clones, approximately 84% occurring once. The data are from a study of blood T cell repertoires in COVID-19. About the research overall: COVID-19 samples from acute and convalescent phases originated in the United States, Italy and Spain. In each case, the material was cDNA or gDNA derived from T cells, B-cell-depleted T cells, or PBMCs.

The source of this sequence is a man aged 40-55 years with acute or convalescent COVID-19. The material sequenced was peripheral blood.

The DNA of the CDR3 is TGCGCCAGCAGCACGCGGGCTATGAACACTGAAGCTTTCTTT. Its translation: CASSTRAMNTEAFF. The V and J genes are TRBV5-1 and TRBJ1-1, with D hard to call. V lost 4 bases to trimming and J lost 0 bases, with 10 bases between them. The CDR3 totals 14 residues. Germline values: CDR1 SGHRS, CDR2 YFSETQ.